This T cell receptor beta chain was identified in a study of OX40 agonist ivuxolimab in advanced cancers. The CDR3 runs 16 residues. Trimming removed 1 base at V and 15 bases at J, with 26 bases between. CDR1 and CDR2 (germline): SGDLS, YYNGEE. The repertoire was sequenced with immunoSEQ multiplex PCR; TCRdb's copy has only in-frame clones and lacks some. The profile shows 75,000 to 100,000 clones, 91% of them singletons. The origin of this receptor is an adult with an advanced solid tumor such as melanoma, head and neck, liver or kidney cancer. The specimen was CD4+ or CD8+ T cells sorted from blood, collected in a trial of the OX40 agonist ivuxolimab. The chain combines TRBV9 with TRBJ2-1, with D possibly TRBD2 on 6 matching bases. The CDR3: CASSVSSGASLTGVFF. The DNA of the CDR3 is TGTGCCAGCAGCGTAAGTAGCGGCGCCTCCTTAACCGGCGTGTTCTTC. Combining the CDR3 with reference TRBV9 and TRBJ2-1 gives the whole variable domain DSGVTQTPKHLITATGQRVTLRCSPRSGDLSVYWYQQSLDQGLQFLIQYYNGEERAKGNILERFSAQQFPDLHSELNLSSLELGDSALYFCASSVSSGASLTGVFFGPGTRLTVL.